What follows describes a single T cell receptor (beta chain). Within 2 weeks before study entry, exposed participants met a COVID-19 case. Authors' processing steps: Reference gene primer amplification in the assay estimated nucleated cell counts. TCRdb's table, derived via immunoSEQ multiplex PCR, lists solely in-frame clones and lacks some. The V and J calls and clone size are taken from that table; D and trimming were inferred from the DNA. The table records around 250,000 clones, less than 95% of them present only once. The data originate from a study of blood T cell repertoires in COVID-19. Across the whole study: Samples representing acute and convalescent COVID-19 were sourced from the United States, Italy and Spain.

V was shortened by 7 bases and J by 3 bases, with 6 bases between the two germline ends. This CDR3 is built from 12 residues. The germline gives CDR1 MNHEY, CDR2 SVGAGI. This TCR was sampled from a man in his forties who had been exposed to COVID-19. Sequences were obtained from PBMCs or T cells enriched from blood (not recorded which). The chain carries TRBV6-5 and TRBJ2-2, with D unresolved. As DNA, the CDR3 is TGTGCCAGCAATATTCACACCGGGGAGCTGTTTTTT. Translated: CASNIHTGELFF.